The sequence of this TCR beta chain was determined in a study of T cell repertoires in cytomegalovirus infection. Study information: Through public TCR beta signatures, both CMV infection and matching HLA type were indicated.

Study-wide findings and caveats: Adding up the frequency of public TCR beta families identified people who carried CMV plus the relevant HLA. In two of eight donors, the top clonotype was HLA-C-restricted CMV-specific.

Details on this clonotype: Its antigen is currently unknown.

TCRdb reprocessed the reads with MiXCR, giving one entry per CDR3 protein. The table lists 150,000 or so distinct CDR3 sequences, 15% to 20% of them singletons. The source material was CD8+ T cells from PBMCs. The TCR sequence derives from a human donor in good health (CMV status not recorded). Some clones in this sample may be carry-over from other donors' samples.

CDR3 coding DNA: TGTGCCAGCAGCTTAGTTCCGTTCTACGAGCAGTACTTC. Protein product: CASSLVPFYEQYF. The chain recombines TRBV7-2 with TRBJ2-7, with no clear D. Per the germline V gene, CDR1 is SGHTA and CDR2 is FQGNSA. CDR3 length: 13 amino acids. The ends were cut back, 1 base at V and 3 bases at J, with 7 bases in the middle.